This entry lists 6 T cell receptor beta chains sequenced from one sample in a study of cytomegalovirus exposure and HLA in healthy donors. The PCR used 60 Vbeta and 13 Jbeta primers. Measured with immunoSEQ multiplex PCR; TCRdb has only the in-frame clones, and not every one. The sample is made up of approximately 140,000 clones, and the top ten hold 1.5% to 2% of it. Sequences were obtained from PBMCs. All receptors derive from a woman aged 50 to 60 in good health and CMV-seronegative.

V and J are TRBV28 and TRBJ2-7; TRBD2 matches at 9 bases. The V gene end was trimmed by 5 bases and the J gene end by 0 bases; junction bases not matched to a gene: 5. Germline CDR1 and CDR2: MDHEN and SYDVKM. CDR3 size: 15 residues. Here the CDR3 reads CASSLSGSPSYEQYF. Written as DNA, the CDR3 is TGTGCCAGCAGTCTTAGCGGGAGCCCCTCCTACGAGCAGTACTTC.

The J gene is TRBJ1-5, the V gene TRBV10-3; 9 bases are a match to TRBD1. The junction had 4 bases not matched to a gene; V was cut back by 0 bases and J by 4 bases. Germline V gives CDR1 ENHRY, CDR2 SYGVKD. This CDR3 region has 16 residues. The DNA for the CDR3 is TGTGCCATCAGTGAGTCAACAGGGGGCTGGAATCAGCCCCAGCATTTT. Amino acids: CAISESTGGWNQPQHF.

V gene TRBV2 combines with J gene TRBJ1-5; 8 positions agree with TRBD1. Germline V gene lookup returns CDR1 SNHLY and CDR2 FYNNEI. The J segment lost 0 bases and the V segment lost 6 bases, leaving 4 bases of the junction unmatched. The CDR3 length is 15 residues. As DNA, the CDR3 is TGTGCCAGCAGGCGGACAGGGTCTAGCAATCAGCCCCAGCATTTT. Residues: CASRRTGSSNQPQHF.

The chain carries TRBV4-2 and TRBJ2-6, with 7 bases that match TRBD1. The CDR3 spans 17 residues. CDR1 and CDR2 (germline): LGHNA, YNFKEQ. Trimming at V came to 1 base and at J to 0 bases, leaving 3 bases not matched to a gene. CDR3 protein: CASSQGTGNSGANVLTF. Written as DNA, the CDR3 is TGTGCCAGCAGCCAAGGGACAGGAAACTCTGGGGCCAACGTCCTGACTTTC.

V is TRBV6-1 and J is TRBJ2-3, with D possibly TRBD2 on 6 matching bases. Trimming pared 0 bases from V and 5 bases from J, leaving 12 bases between. CDR3 length: 15 amino acids. The germline CDR1 and CDR2 sequences are MNHNS and SASEGT. CDR3: CASSEAPGLKDTQYF. In nucleotides, the CDR3 is TGTGCCAGCAGTGAAGCACCGGGACTGAAAGATACGCAGTATTTT.

The gene calls are TRBV28 and TRBJ1-2; TRBD1 is a possible D gene (6 bases). The CDR3 is 12 residues long. V was pared by 6 bases and J by 4 bases, with 9 bases between. The V gene's germline CDR1 is MDHEN and CDR2 SYDVKM. The DNA for the CDR3 is TGTGCCAGCAGAGGGGGACCCTATGGCTACACCTTC. Residues: CASRGGPYGYTF.